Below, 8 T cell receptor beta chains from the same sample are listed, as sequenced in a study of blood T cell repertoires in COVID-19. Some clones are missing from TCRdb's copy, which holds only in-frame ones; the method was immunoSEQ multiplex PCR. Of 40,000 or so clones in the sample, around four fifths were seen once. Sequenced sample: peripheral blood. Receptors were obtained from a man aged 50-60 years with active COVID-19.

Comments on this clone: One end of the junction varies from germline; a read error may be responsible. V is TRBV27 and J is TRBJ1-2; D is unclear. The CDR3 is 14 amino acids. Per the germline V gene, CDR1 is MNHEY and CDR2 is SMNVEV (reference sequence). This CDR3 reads CASGFHLANYGYTF. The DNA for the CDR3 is TGTGCCAGCGGTTTCCATTTAGCTAACTATGGCTACACCTTC.

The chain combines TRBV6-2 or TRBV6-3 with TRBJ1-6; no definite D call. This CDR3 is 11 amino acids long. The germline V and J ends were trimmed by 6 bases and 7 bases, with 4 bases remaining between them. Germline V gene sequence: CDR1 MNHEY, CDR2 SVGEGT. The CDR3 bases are TGTGCCAGCAGCGAGAATTCACCCCTCCACTTT. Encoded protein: CASSENSPLHF.

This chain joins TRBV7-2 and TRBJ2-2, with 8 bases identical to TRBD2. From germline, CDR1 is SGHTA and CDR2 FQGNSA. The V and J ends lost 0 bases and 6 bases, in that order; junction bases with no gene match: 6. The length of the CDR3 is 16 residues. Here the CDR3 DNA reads TGTGCCAGCAGCTTAGCCTACGGGGGGGACTCCGGGGAGCTGTTTTTT. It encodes CASSLAYGGDSGELFF.

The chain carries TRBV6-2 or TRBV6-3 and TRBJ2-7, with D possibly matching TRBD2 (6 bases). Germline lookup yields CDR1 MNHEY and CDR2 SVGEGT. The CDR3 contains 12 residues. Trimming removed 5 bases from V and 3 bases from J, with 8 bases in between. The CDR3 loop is CASSRTIYEQYF. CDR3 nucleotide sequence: TGTGCCAGCAGTCGGACTATCTACGAGCAGTACTTC.

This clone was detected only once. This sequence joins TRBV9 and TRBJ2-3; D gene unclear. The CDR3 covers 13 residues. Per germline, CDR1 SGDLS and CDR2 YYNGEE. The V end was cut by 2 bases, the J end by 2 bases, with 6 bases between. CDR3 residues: CASSVLSTDTQYF. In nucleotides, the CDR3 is TGTGCCAGCAGCGTCCTTTCCACAGATACGCAGTATTTT.

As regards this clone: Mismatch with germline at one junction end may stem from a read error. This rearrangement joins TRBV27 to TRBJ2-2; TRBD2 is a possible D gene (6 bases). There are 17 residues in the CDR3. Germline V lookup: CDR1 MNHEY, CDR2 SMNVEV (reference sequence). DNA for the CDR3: TGTGCCAGCAGCCCTGCTGGGGGGTTAGAGAACGCCGGGGAGCTGTTTTTT. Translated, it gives CASSPAGGLENAGELFF.

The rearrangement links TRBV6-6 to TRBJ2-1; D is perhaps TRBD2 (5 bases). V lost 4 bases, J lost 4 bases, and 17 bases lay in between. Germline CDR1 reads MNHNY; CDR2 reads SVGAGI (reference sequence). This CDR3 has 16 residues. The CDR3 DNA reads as TGTGCCAGCAGTTTGGGGAGCCAGGACCGATACAATGAGCAGTTCTTC. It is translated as CASSLGSQDRYNEQFF.

CDR3 loop: CASSLYLGELFF. In DNA, the CDR3 is TGTGCCAGCAGCCTTTACTTGGGGGAGCTGTTTTTT. This sequence joins TRBV7-8 and TRBJ2-2, with unresolved D. V lost 5 bases to trimming and J lost 8 bases, with 9 bases between them. The CDR3 is 12 amino acids. Germline V gives CDR1 SGHVS, CDR2 FQNEAQ.